These T cell receptor beta chains were read from a single sample in a study of beta chain features in type 1 diabetes. The assay was immunoSEQ multiplex PCR, and TCRdb's table has in-frame clones only and misses some. The data show some 150,000 clones, 8.5% to 14% seen once. The specimen sequenced was central memory CD4+ T cells from blood. Source of these receptors: a young man in good health. CDR3s include the opening cysteine and the closing phenylalanine or tryptophan. D genes are given only for firm matches. Expanded clones get a size class; other rows say once, few or many, or leave the size out.

d_call	clone_size	v_call	j_call	cdr3_nt	cdr3_aa
-	many	TRBV14	TRBJ2-3	TGTGCCAGCAGCCAAGGGGCCCGTTCAGATACGCAGTATTTT	CASSQGARSDTQYF
TRBD2	few	TRBV4-2	TRBJ2-1	TGTGCCAGCAGCCCCAGGGGACTAGCAAGCTACAATGAGCAGTTCTTC	CASSPRGLASYNEQFF
-	-	TRBV9	TRBJ2-5	TGTGCCAGCAGCGTAGGGATGGCAGGGCAAGAGACCCAGTACTTC	CASSVGMAGQETQYF
-	few	TRBV7-2	TRBJ2-7	TGTGCCAGCACCCCGCGAGGTAGCTCCCACGAGCAGTACTTC	CASTPRGSSHEQYF
-	-	TRBV2	TRBJ1-2	TGTGCCAGACAGAAGGATGGCTACACCTTC	CARQKDGYTF
-	-	TRBV11-1	TRBJ1-1	TGTGCCAGCAACAAGGGACTCTGGGGCTCTGAAGCTTTCTTT	CASNKGLWGSEAFF
TRBD1	-	TRBV5-4	TRBJ2-7	TGTGCCAGCAGCTTCGGGGGACAGGGGGACGGTTTGTACTTC	CASSFGGQGDGLYF
-	few	TRBV12-5	TRBJ2-5	TGTGCTAGTGGTTTTCTGGGGGAGACCCAGTACTTC	CASGFLGETQYF
TRBD2	few	TRBV7-9	TRBJ2-7	TGTGCCAGCAGCTTGGCGGGGGGCCGCTACGAGCAGTACTTC	CASSLAGGRYEQYF
-	-	TRBV27	TRBJ2-7	TGTGCCAGCAGTTCGTGGGACACCTCCTACGAGCAGTACTTC	CASSSWDTSYEQYF
TRBD1	-	TRBV14	TRBJ1-2	TGTGCCAGCAGCCCGCGCCCTACAGGGGGCCAGGTCTATGGCTACACCTTC	CASSPRPTGGQVYGYTF
-	few	TRBV7-2	TRBJ2-7	TGTGCCAGCAGCTCTACACAGCAGTACGAGCAGTACTTC	CASSSTQQYEQYF
TRBD1	-	TRBV7-2	TRBJ1-5	TGTGCCAGCACCCGGGACAGAGATCAGCCCCAGCATTTT	CASTRDRDQPQHF
-	-	TRBV29-1	TRBJ2-3	TGCAGCGTCTTAACAGCGGGCACAGATACGCAGTATTTT	CSVLTAGTDTQYF
-	-	TRBV5-4	TRBJ1-2	TGTGCCAGCAGCCCGGGGGGAGGCCGGACTAATGGCTACACCTTC	CASSPGGGRTNGYTF
-	-	TRBV5-1	TRBJ2-6	TGCGCCAGCAGCTTTTCGGCGGGGGCCAACGTCCTGACTTTC	CASSFSAGANVLTF
TRBD1	few	TRBV18	TRBJ2-7	TGTGCCAGCTCACTGGGACAGGCCACCTACGAGCAGTACTTC	CASSLGQATYEQYF
-	-	TRBV5-1	TRBJ1-6	TGCGCCAGCAGCTCGGCGGCAGTCGCTAATTCACCCCTCCACTTT	CASSSAAVANSPLHF
TRBD2	few	TRBV4-3	TRBJ2-1	TGCGCCAGCAGCTTGGCCTTTAGCGGGAGGGGAGGTGAGCAGTTCTTC	CASSLAFSGRGGEQFF
-	-	TRBV4-2	TRBJ2-1	TGTGCCAGCAGCCAAGATCCAATGAGTAGCTCCTACAATGAGCAGTTCTTC	CASSQDPMSSSYNEQFF
-	-	TRBV6-6	TRBJ1-4	TGTGCCAGCAGTTACCATGGGACACCTAATGAAAAACTGTTTTTT	CASSYHGTPNEKLFF
-	few	TRBV6-6	TRBJ1-1	TGTGCCAGCAGCAAGACGCCGAGCACTGAAGCTTTCTTT	CASSKTPSTEAFF
TRBD1	few	TRBV10-3	TRBJ2-1	TGTGCCAGCAGTTCGGGGACAGGGGTAGCGGGGCGCTACAATGAGCAGTTCTTC	CASSSGTGVAGRYNEQFF
TRBD1	-	TRBV9	TRBJ1-2	TGTGCCAGCAGCCCCTACAGGGGTCAAACTCCTAACTATGGCTACACCTTC	CASSPYRGQTPNYGYTF
TRBD2	many	TRBV2	TRBJ2-1	TGTGCCAGCACCGGGACTAGTAAAATCCATGAGCAGTTCTTC	CASTGTSKIHEQFF
-	-	TRBV7-2	TRBJ1-5	TGTGCCAGCAGCTTAGGGGGGGGCAATCAGCCCCAGCATTTT	CASSLGGGNQPQHF
-	many	TRBV2	TRBJ2-1	TGTGCCAGCAGCGCGGCTCGACGGGACCAGTACAATGAGCAGTTCTTC	CASSAARRDQYNEQFF
TRBD2	many	TRBV23-1	TRBJ2-1	TGCGCCAGCACCCTCCCCCTCCTTTCGGAGGGAGGGCCCCCCTACAATGAGCAGTTCTTC	CASTLPLLSEGGPPYNEQFF
TRBD2	once	TRBV9	TRBJ2-1	TGTGCCAGCAGCGTAGCTCCTAGCGGTGCTTACAATGAGCAGTTCTTC	CASSVAPSGAYNEQFF
-	-	TRBV13	TRBJ2-7	TGTGCCAGCAGCCGGCTAAACTACGAGCAGTACTTC	CASSRLNYEQYF
-	-	TRBV6-6	TRBJ2-6	TGTGCCAGCAGTTTTGGCGCTGGGGCCAACGTCCTGACTTTC	CASSFGAGANVLTF
-	few	TRBV6-6	TRBJ1-1	TGTGCCAGCAGGGAACCCGGGAGGAACACTGAAGCTTTCTTT	CASREPGRNTEAFF
-	-	TRBV11-2	TRBJ2-4	TGTGCCAGCAGCTTAGCTGGGCAGGGCTGGAGGAACATTCAGTACTTC	CASSLAGQGWRNIQYF
-	few	TRBV29-1	TRBJ2-5	TGCAGCGTTGGGTGGAATAGCGGCCAAGAGACCCAGTACTTC	CSVGWNSGQETQYF
TRBD2	-	TRBV30	TRBJ2-3	TGTGCCTGGAGTAGGTTACTAGCGGGGAATACGCAGTATTTT	CAWSRLLAGNTQYF
TRBD2	few	TRBV9	TRBJ2-5	TGTGCCAGCGCAAGACTAGCGGGAGGGCAAGAGACCCAGTACTTC	CASARLAGGQETQYF
-	few	TRBV4-1	TRBJ1-1	TGCGCCAGCAGCCAAGACAGGGGAAGGACTGAAGCTTTCTTT	CASSQDRGRTEAFF
-	few	TRBV7-2	TRBJ2-3	TGTGCCAGCAGCTTTAAACGCGGGCTTAACACAGATACGCAGTATTTT	CASSFKRGLNTDTQYF
-	-	TRBV12-5	TRBJ2-1	TGTGCTAGTGGTTTGTACACAGGGAAGGAGGCCGGAGACAATGAGCAGTTCTTC	CASGLYTGKEAGDNEQFF
-	few	TRBV23-1	TRBJ1-1	TGCGCCAGCAACTACAGGGTGAGTACTGAAGCTTTCTTT	CASNYRVSTEAFF
-	-	TRBV5-1	TRBJ2-7	TGCGCCAGCAGCTTAAAACAGGGTAGGGGAGGCGAGCAGTACTTC	CASSLKQGRGGEQYF
-	few	TRBV7-9	TRBJ2-6	TGTGCCAGCACCTTCACTGGGGCCAACGTCCTGACTTTC	CASTFTGANVLTF
TRBD2	-	TRBV6-1	TRBJ2-1	TGTGCCAGCACCATGACCGGGGCGGGGGACAATGAGCAGTTCTTC	CASTMTGAGDNEQFF
-	-	TRBV27	TRBJ1-2	TGTGCCAGCAGATTTAGCGCGGGAGGTGGCTACACCTTC	CASRFSAGGGYTF
-	few	TRBV28	TRBJ2-7	TGTGCCAGCAGTTTAGGGTTCTTCGAGCAGTACTTC	CASSLGFFEQYF
TRBD2	-	TRBV18	TRBJ2-1	TGTGCCAGCTCACCAGTGGGGGGGAGAGATGAGCAGTTCTTC	CASSPVGGRDEQFF
-	-	TRBV7-2	TRBJ2-7	TGTGCCAGCAGCTTAGTGGCTGCCTCTTCCTACGAGCAGTACTTC	CASSLVAASSYEQYF
TRBD2	few	TRBV29-1	TRBJ2-7	TGCAGCGTGACTAGCGGGGGGCACTCCTACGAGCAGTACTTC	CSVTSGGHSYEQYF
TRBD1	few	TRBV7-2	TRBJ2-7	TGTGCCAGCAGCCGGGGACAGGGGGAGGGCGAGCAGTACTTC	CASSRGQGEGEQYF